This T cell receptor beta chain was sequenced for a study of OX40 agonist ivuxolimab in advanced cancers. The CDR3 sequence is 17 residues long. Trimming shortened V by 5 bases and J by 2 bases, and 16 bases separated the two germline ends. CDR1 is SGHVS, CDR2 FNYEAQ, per germline. Sequencing was performed with immunoSEQ multiplex PCR; in TCRdb, only in-frame clones are kept and a portion is missing. The sample consists of over 65,000 clones, roughly 91% of them appearing once. The TCR comes from an adult with an advanced solid tumor such as melanoma, head and neck, liver or kidney cancer. The sequences come from CD4+ or CD8+ T cells sorted from blood, collected in a trial of the OX40 agonist ivuxolimab. V is TRBV7-6 and J is TRBJ2-6; the D gene is possibly TRBD1 (7 bases). This CDR3 reads CASSPPTGEAGANVLTF. The CDR3 nucleotides read TGTGCCAGCAGCCCTCCTACAGGGGAGGCTGGGGCCAACGTCCTGACTTTC.